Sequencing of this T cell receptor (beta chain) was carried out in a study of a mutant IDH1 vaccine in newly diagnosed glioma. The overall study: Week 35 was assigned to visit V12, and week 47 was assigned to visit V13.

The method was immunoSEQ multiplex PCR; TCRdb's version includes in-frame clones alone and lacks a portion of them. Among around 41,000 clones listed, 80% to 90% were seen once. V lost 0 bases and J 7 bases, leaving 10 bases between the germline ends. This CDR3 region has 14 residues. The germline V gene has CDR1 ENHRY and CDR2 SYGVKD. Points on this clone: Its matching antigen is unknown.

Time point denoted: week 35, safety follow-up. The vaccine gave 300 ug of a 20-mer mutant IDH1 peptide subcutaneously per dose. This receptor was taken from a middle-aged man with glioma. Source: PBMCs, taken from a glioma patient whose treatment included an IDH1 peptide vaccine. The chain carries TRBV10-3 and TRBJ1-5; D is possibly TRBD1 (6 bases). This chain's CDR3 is CAISESRGNQPQHF. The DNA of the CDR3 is TGTGCCATCAGTGAGTCGAGGGGGAACCAGCCCCAGCATTTT.